The 22 T cell receptor beta chains below all came from one sample that was sequenced in a study of shared clonotypes between healthy human individuals. As defined, naive CD8 cells were CD45RO-negative and positively selected for CCR7, with terminally differentiated effector memory CD45RA+ cells excluded. Clones were sequenced by immunoSEQ multiplex PCR, and TCRdb holds only the in-frame ones, with some missing. The sample shows 1.5 million to 2.5 million clones, less than 95% of them seen only once. Sequencing used naive CD8+ T cells sorted from blood. Source of these receptors: a man aged 18-30 years in good health.

The V gene is TRBV7-3, the J gene TRBJ1-2; D possibly corresponds to TRBD1 (6 bases). Germline CDR1 reads SGHTA; CDR2 reads FQGTGA. V shed 2 bases and J shed 4 bases, with 14 bases lying between them. The CDR3 loop spans 15 amino acids. This chain's CDR3 is CASSLGLGAIYGYTF. The CDR3 bases are TGTGCCAGCAGCTTAGGTCTGGGGGCGATCTATGGCTACACCTTC.

This clone was seen a single time. This chain uses TRBV7-8 with TRBJ2-1; D remains unclear. Looked up from germline, CDR1 is SGHVS and CDR2 is FQNEAQ. There are 17 residues in the CDR3. V lost 0 bases and J lost 5, with 17 bases in between. CDR3 DNA sequence: TGTGCCAGCAGCTTAGCCCTTGCTGGAGCTCCCGACAATGAGCAGTTCTTC. It yields the protein CASSLALAGAPDNEQFF.

This sequence joins TRBV10-2 and TRBJ2-3; D is unresolved. V lost 7 bases, J lost 5 bases, and 22 bases lay in between. CDR1 and CDR2 from the germline V gene are WSHSY and SAAADI. The CDR3 covers 16 residues. The CDR3 bases are TGCGCCAGCATCGGTCTACGGACCCCGGCTCAAGATACGCAGTATTTT. It specifies CASIGLRTPAQDTQYF.

V and J are TRBV13 and TRBJ2-7; no definite D call. Germline-derived CDR1 and CDR2 are PRHDT and FYEKMQ (reference sequence). V was trimmed by 4 bases and J by 2 bases, leaving 9 bases between them. The CDR3 is 13 residues long. DNA for the CDR3: TGTGCCAGCAGCTCCCCCTCTACCTACGAGCAGTACTTC. Residues: CASSSPSTYEQYF.

The V and J genes are TRBV4-3 and TRBJ2-3; the D is unclear. The V end was cut by 4 bases, the J end by 3 bases, with 8 bases between. The germline V gene encodes CDR1 LGHNA and CDR2 YSLEER. The length of the CDR3 is 13 residues. CDR3 DNA sequence: TGCGCCAGCAGCCCCTTCCTTACAGATACGCAGTATTTT. Its translation: CASSPFLTDTQYF.

The CDR3 nucleotides are TGTGCCAGCAGCTTAGGTCCGGGACAGGTAGCTAACTATGGCTACACCTTC. This encodes CASSLGPGQVANYGYTF. The chain links TRBV7-9 to TRBJ1-2, with 8 positions matching TRBD1. The CDR3 runs 17 residues. The J segment lost 0 bases and the V segment lost 1 base, leaving 7 bases of the junction unmatched. Per germline, CDR1 SEHNR and CDR2 FQNEAQ (reference sequence).

This chain connects TRBV9 to TRBJ2-7; maybe TRBD1 (6 bases). The CDR3 is 16 residues long. Trimming removed 1 base from V and 4 bases from J, with 18 bases in between. The germline CDR1 and CDR2 sequences are SGDLS and YYNGEE. This CDR3 is CASSVNPGRDTYEQYF. The CDR3 nucleotides are TGTGCCAGCAGCGTAAATCCGGGCAGGGACACGTACGAGCAGTACTTC.

CDR3 nucleotides: TGTGCCAGCAATAGGGGTTGGGGCCAAGAGACCCAGTACTTC. Translated: CASNRGWGQETQYF. The chain couples TRBV28 to TRBJ2-5; tentatively, D is TRBD1 (5 bases). CDR1 is MDHEN, CDR2 SYDVKM, per germline. V lost 7 bases and J 1 base, leaving 13 bases between the germline ends. The CDR3 has 14 amino acids.

This clone was seen just once. V usage is TRBV2 and J usage is TRBJ2-6; D may be TRBD1 (6 bases). Germline CDR1 and CDR2: SNHLY and FYNNEI. The length of the CDR3 is 15 residues. The ends were cut back, 7 bases at V and 4 bases at J, with 14 bases in the middle. CDR3 protein: CASTTGATGANVLTF. The CDR3 bases are TGTGCCAGCACGACAGGAGCGACGGGGGCCAACGTCCTGACTTTC.

The chain has TRBV28 and TRBJ2-2, with 8 nucleotides matching TRBD1. V shed 6 bases, J shed 3 bases, and the junction held 27 bases outside the gene matches. The CDR3 length is 22 residues. Germline V gives CDR1 MDHEN, CDR2 SYDVKM. CDR3 residues: CASSSLRTGTRGPSGDTGELFF. The CDR3 DNA follows: TGTGCCAGCAGCTCCCTTCGGACAGGGACTCGCGGGCCATCCGGGGACACCGGGGAGCTGTTTTTT.

The CDR3 is CASSSSGQIEQYF. In DNA form, the CDR3 reads TGTGCCAGCAGTTCATCAGGACAGATCGAGCAGTACTTC. The chain couples TRBV28 to TRBJ2-7; D is possibly TRBD1 (6 bases). Trimming took 4 bases from V and 6 from J, leaving 13 bases between them. Germline values: CDR1 MDHEN, CDR2 SYDVKM. This CDR3 spans 13 amino acids.

The genes are TRBV4-1 and TRBJ2-2, with D uncertain. V lost 3 bases and J 2 bases, leaving 10 bases between the germline ends. This CDR3 spans 15 amino acids. Germline CDR1 MGHRA, CDR2 YSYEKL. This CDR3 reads CASSQNGPNTGELFF. The DNA of the CDR3 is TGCGCCAGCAGCCAGAACGGTCCCAACACCGGGGAGCTGTTTTTT.

A single count supports this clone. The chain employs TRBV11-2 and TRBJ1-2; TRBD1 matches 8 bases. The junction had 11 bases not matched to a gene; V was cut back by 5 bases and J by 6 bases. Germline values: CDR1 SGHAT, CDR2 FQNNGV. There are 15 residues in the CDR3. CDR3 nucleotides: TGTGCCAGCAGCATCCCGGGACAGGCTATTGATGGCTACACCTTC. Its translation: CASSIPGQAIDGYTF.

This clone has only a few counts. The sample has other DNA sequences that encode this CDR3 too. The genes are TRBV5-6 and TRBJ2-2; unclear D gene. The V gene's germline CDR1 is SGHDT and CDR2 YYEEEE. This CDR3 has 12 amino acids. The V end was cut by 2 bases, the J end by 5 bases, with 4 bases between. CDR3 region: CASSFGTGELFF. CDR3 sequence (DNA): TGTGCCAGCAGCTTTGGGACCGGGGAGCTGTTTTTT. The entire variable domain, with the rest obtained from reference TRBV5-6 and TRBJ2-2, is as follows: DAGVTQSPTHLIKTRGQQVTLRCSPKSGHDTVSWYQQALGQGPQFIFQYYEEEERQRGNFPDRFSGHQFPNYSSELNVNALLLGDSALYLCASSFGTGELFFGEGSRLTVL.

As regards this clone: Other DNA sequences in the sample encode the same CDR3. The rearrangement uses TRBV27 and TRBJ2-1, with D hard to call. This CDR3 is 14 amino acids long. V was trimmed by 6 bases and J by 0 bases, leaving 9 bases between them. CDR1 is MNHEY, CDR2 SMNVEV, per germline (reference sequence). For the CDR3, the DNA is TGTGCCAGCAGCCCGAGGAGCTCCTACAATGAGCAGTTCTTC. It is translated as CASSPRSSYNEQFF.

The chain combines TRBV13 with TRBJ2-7, with D possibly being TRBD1 or TRBD2 (5 bases each). Germline-derived CDR1 and CDR2 are PRHDT and FYEKMQ (reference sequence). The CDR3 extends over 14 amino acids. V lost 8 bases and J lost 2, with 16 bases in between. The CDR3 bases are TGTGCCAGCGGGGGTTCGCCAGCCACCTACGAGCAGTACTTC. Translated, it gives CASGGSPATYEQYF. The full variable domain, in which reference TRBV13 and TRBJ2-7 provide the parts outside the CDR3, is AAGVIQSPRHLIKEKRETATLKCYPIPRHDTVYWYQQGPGQDPQFLISFYEKMQSDKGSIPDRFSAQQFSDYHSELNMSSLELGDSALYFCASGGSPATYEQYFGPGTRLTVT.

CDR3 in DNA: TGTGCCAGTAGCCAAGGGCCGAGAGGCGAGCAGTACTTC. This sequence encodes CASSQGPRGEQYF. The V call is TRBV19, the J call TRBJ2-7; D call uncertain. The CDR3 is 13 residues long. CDR1 is LNHDA and CDR2 is SQIVND in the germline V gene (reference sequence). The V gene lost 6 bases and the J gene lost 6 bases, with 15 bases spanning the gap.

Here the CDR3 DNA reads TGTGCCAGCAGTGAAGGGGGGTCGATCGGGGACCAAGAGACCCAGTACTTC. Amino acid sequence: CASSEGGSIGDQETQYF. V is TRBV2 and J is TRBJ2-5; perhaps D is TRBD1 or TRBD2 (5 bases each). The length of the CDR3 is 17 residues. The germline gives CDR1 SNHLY, CDR2 FYNNEI. Trimming took 1 base from V and 0 from J, leaving 15 bases between them.

The chain links TRBV13 to TRBJ2-3; TRBD2 aligns across 13 bases. The V gene's germline CDR1 is PRHDT and CDR2 FYEKMQ (reference sequence). J was trimmed by 4 bases and V by 4 bases; bases with no gene match: 5. CDR3 length: 16 residues. The CDR3 nucleotides read TGTGCCAGCAGCTCCAGGGGACTAGCGGGACCAGATACGCAGTATTTT. Amino acids: CASSSRGLAGPDTQYF.

This chain links TRBV27 with TRBJ1-1; TRBD1 matches at 9 bases. Germline values: CDR1 MNHEY, CDR2 SMNVEV (reference sequence). The CDR3 loop spans 17 amino acids. J gave up 1 base and V 5 bases, and 11 bases lay outside the gene matches. The chain's CDR3 is CASSPVTSTGGNTEAFF. The CDR3 region has the DNA TGTGCCAGCAGTCCCGTAACCTCGACAGGGGGGAACACTGAAGCTTTCTTT.

The chain has TRBV29-1 and TRBJ2-5; TRBD1 matches at 8 bases. This CDR3 has 15 residues. V trimming: 7 bases; J trimming: 4 bases; junction bases outside the gene matches: 14. Germline V lookup: CDR1 SQVTM, CDR2 ANQGSEA. The CDR3 sequence: CSAEPLGQDGETQYF. The DNA of the CDR3 is TGCAGCGCCGAACCCTTGGGACAGGACGGAGAGACCCAGTACTTC.

This clone occurred once. The chain combines TRBV2 with TRBJ1-5; the D gene is possibly TRBD1 (5 bases). Germline V gene lookup returns CDR1 SNHLY and CDR2 FYNNEI. CDR3 length: 13 residues. V gave up 7 bases and J gave up 5 bases, with 12 bases separating them. CDR3: CASTEGYDQPQHF. CDR3 in DNA: TGTGCCAGCACGGAGGGGTACGATCAGCCCCAGCATTTT.